The present entry profiles one T cell receptor beta chain with its context. Its target is unknown. The sample comes from a study of vaccination effects on CD4 cells after COVID-19. Peptide-pool stimulation followed by sequencing identified expanded antigen-specific CD4+ clonotypes in the ViraFEST assay. The culture ran for 10 days before CD4+ T cells were isolated. The culture medium for two million PBMC per well included 8.5 to 10 IU/ml IL-2 and roughly 10 ug/ml peptides. Data came from immunoSEQ multiplex PCR; TCRdb stores just in-frame clones and leaves some out. This sample yields 55,000 to 70,000 clones, of which roughly 80% are seen a single time; about 2.5% belongs to the top ten. The CDR3 length is 15 residues. Germline V CDR1 and CDR2: MNHEY, SVGAGI. Trimming removed 5 bases at V and 3 bases at J, with 17 bases between.

The receptor's source is a human donor who received a COVID-19 vaccine. The sequencing used CD4+ T cells from PBMCs cultured with HCoV-229E spike peptides, collected before COVID-19 vaccination. V and J are TRBV6-5 and TRBJ2-7, with D perhaps being TRBD1 or TRBD2 (5 bases each). CDR3 in amino acids: CASSRTAGSFYEQYV. The DNA for the CDR3 is TGTGCCAGCAGTCGGACTGCAGGGTCGTTCTACGAGCAGTACGTC.